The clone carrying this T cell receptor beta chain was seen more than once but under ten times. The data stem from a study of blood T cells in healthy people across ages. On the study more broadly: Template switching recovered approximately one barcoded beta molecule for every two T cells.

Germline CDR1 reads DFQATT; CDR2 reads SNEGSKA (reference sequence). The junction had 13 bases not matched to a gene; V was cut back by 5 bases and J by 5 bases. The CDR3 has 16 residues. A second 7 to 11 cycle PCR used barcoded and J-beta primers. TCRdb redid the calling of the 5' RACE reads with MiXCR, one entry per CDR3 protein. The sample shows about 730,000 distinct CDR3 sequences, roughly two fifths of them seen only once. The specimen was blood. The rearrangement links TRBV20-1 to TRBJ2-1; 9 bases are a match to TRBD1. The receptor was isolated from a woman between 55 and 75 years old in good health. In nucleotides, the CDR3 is TGCAGTGCTCCGAACATGGGACAGGGAGGCCACAATGAGCAGTTCTTC. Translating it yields CSAPNMGQGGHNEQFF.